In this sample, the clone carrying this T cell receptor (beta chain) turned up a few times. V was pared by 1 base and J by 0 bases, with 10 bases between. Per germline, CDR1 LNHNV and CDR2 YYDKDF (reference sequence). The CDR3 extends over 16 amino acids. TCRdb called the 5' RACE reads again in MiXCR, with one record for every CDR3 protein. This table has just under 550,000 distinct CDR3 sequences, around 21% appearing once. The data derive from a study of T-cell memory formation after mild COVID-19. The V call is TRBV15, the J call TRBJ2-1; D gene unclear. This sequence originates from an adult woman who had mild COVID-19 (a few samples of this study predate the infection). Cell type and time point are not known. Sequences were obtained from PBMCs or a T cell subset sorted from them (not recorded which). In nucleotides, the CDR3 is TGTGCCACCAGCAGAGTCCGGGCCATCTCCTACAATGAGCAGTTCTTC. It translates to CATSRVRAISYNEQFF.